This passage covers 22 T cell receptor beta chains from one sample sequenced in a study of control samples from healthy donors and cancer patients. Assay: immunoSEQ multiplex PCR; the TCRdb copy retains only in-frame clones and omits some. Among tens of thousands of clones listed, roughly nine tenths were seen once. Sequencing was done on a sample of blood. Every receptor here comes from a woman aged 70-85 years in good health.

V usage is TRBV3-1 (or the pseudogene TRBV3-2) and J usage is TRBJ2-5, with D unresolved. The germline gives CDR1 LGHDT, CDR2 YNNKEL (reference sequence). The germline V and J ends were trimmed by 0 bases and 5 bases, with 7 bases remaining between them. The CDR3 covers 13 residues. The chain's CDR3 is CASSQDRRETQYF. The CDR3 DNA reads as TGTGCCAGCAGCCAAGATAGGCGGGAGACCCAGTACTTC.

This chain uses TRBV7-2 with TRBJ2-1, with 9 bases aligning to TRBD2. Germline lookup yields CDR1 SGHTA and CDR2 FQGNSA. The CDR3 covers 14 residues. V shed 3 bases and J 5 bases; nucleotides not matched to a gene: 2. CDR3 sequence reads: CASSFSGGNNEQFF. CDR3 in DNA: TGTGCCAGCAGCTTTAGCGGGGGTAACAATGAGCAGTTCTTC.

The chain is built from TRBV30 and TRBJ2-1; 8 nucleotides line up with TRBD2. The V gene end was trimmed by 0 bases and the J gene end by 4 bases; junction bases not matched to a gene: 8. CDR3 size: 16 residues. Germline CDR1 reads GTSNPN; CDR2 reads SVGIG (reference sequence). CDR3 nucleotide sequence: TGTGCCTGGAGTGTAAGAGGGCGGGGGGCTTACAATGAGCAGTTCTTC. As protein: CAWSVRGRGAYNEQFF.

This sequence joins TRBV3-1 (or the pseudogene TRBV3-2) and TRBJ1-2, with 10 bases that match TRBD1. V lost 4 bases and J lost 5; bases outside the gene matches: 7. The germline gives CDR1 LGHDT, CDR2 YNNKEL (reference sequence). The CDR3 runs to 15 residues. The CDR3 DNA is TGTGCCAGCAGCCGATCGACAGGGGGCGAATATGGCTACACCTTC. It translates to CASSRSTGGEYGYTF.

The chain combines TRBV7-6 with TRBJ2-5; 12 bases are shared with TRBD2. With V trimmed by 6 bases and J by 2 bases, 7 bases remained unmatched. The length of the CDR3 is 16 residues. CDR1 is SGHVS and CDR2 is FNYEAQ in the germline V gene. The CDR3 DNA reads TGTGCCAGCAGACGGGGACTAGCGGGCAGTCAAGAGACCCAGTACTTC. Translation gives CASRRGLAGSQETQYF.

The chain uses TRBV6-4 and TRBJ2-1; 9 bases agree with TRBD2. J lost 7 bases, V lost 0 bases, and 7 bases had no gene match. CDR1 and CDR2 from the germline V gene are MRHNA and SNTAGT. The CDR3 runs to 16 residues. The CDR3 DNA is TGTGCCAGCAGTGACTCGGCGGGAGGGCCGTCGAATGAGCAGTTCTTC. It specifies CASSDSAGGPSNEQFF.

The chain is built from TRBV27 and TRBJ1-1; D is unclear. In germline, CDR1 is MNHEY, CDR2 SMNVEV (reference sequence). This CDR3 contains 13 residues. Trimming removed 5 bases from V and 4 bases from J, with 11 bases in between. Here the CDR3 reads CASSQDWSTEAFF. As DNA, the CDR3 is TGTGCCAGCAGTCAGGACTGGAGCACTGAAGCTTTCTTT.

The genes are TRBV11-2 and TRBJ2-7; D gene ambiguous. Germline values: CDR1 SGHAT, CDR2 FQNNGV. CDR3 length: 13 amino acids. V was shortened by 0 bases and J by 4 bases, with 7 bases between the two germline ends. CDR3 sequence (DNA): TGTGCCAGCAGCTTAGATCGTGGGTACGAGCAGTACTTC. It specifies CASSLDRGYEQYF.

The chain has TRBV5-5 and TRBJ2-3, with D possibly matching TRBD2 (5 bases). CDR1 and CDR2 from the germline V gene are SGHKS and YYEKEE (reference sequence). V lost 4 bases, J lost 1 base, and 16 bases lay in between. The CDR3 is 16 amino acids. The CDR3 nucleotides are TGTGCCAGCAGCCCCGAGGTTAGCGTCCGCACAGATACGCAGTATTTT. Protein sequence: CASSPEVSVRTDTQYF.

This rearrangement joins TRBV19 to TRBJ2-2; tentatively, D is TRBD1 (5 bases). This CDR3 is 16 amino acids long. With 2 bases removed from V and 2 bases from J, the gap between germline ends came to 12 bases. Germline CDR1 reads LNHDA; CDR2 reads SQIVND (reference sequence). CDR3 region: CASSITGLVNTGELFF. The DNA for the CDR3 is TGTGCCAGTAGTATAACAGGTCTGGTAAACACCGGGGAGCTGTTTTTT.

Here the CDR3 DNA reads TGTGCCACAGGGGGGCCCCGGGGAACAGATACGCAGTATTTT. This sequence encodes CATGGPRGTDTQYF. The rearrangement joins TRBV28 to TRBJ2-3; D perhaps matches TRBD1 (7 bases). The CDR3 loop spans 14 amino acids. Trimming took 10 bases from V and 3 from J, leaving 17 bases between them. CDR1 MDHEN and CDR2 SYDVKM come from the germline V gene.

This clone has more than one count but fewer than ten. The chain links TRBV9 to TRBJ2-2, with 9 nucleotides matching TRBD1. Germline V gives CDR1 SGDLS, CDR2 YYNGEE. CDR3 length: 14 residues. Germline trimming cut 3 bases from V and 9 bases from J; bases unmatched to any gene: 6. DNA for the CDR3: TGTGCCAGCAGCGAGGGACAGGGACCGTGGGAGCTGTTTTTT. This translates into CASSEGQGPWELFF.

This chain joins TRBV10-3 and TRBJ2-1, with 12 positions matching TRBD2. J was trimmed by 5 bases and V by 10 bases; bases with no gene match: 12. CDR1 is ENHRY and CDR2 is SYGVKD in the germline V gene. The CDR3 is made up of 16 amino acids. CDR3 coding DNA: TGTGCCACCACTTGGACTAGCGGGAATGGCCACAATGAGCAGTTCTTC. Amino acid sequence: CATTWTSGNGHNEQFF.

The rearrangement joins TRBV4-1 to TRBJ1-5, with a weak D call TRBD1 (6 bases). Germline CDR1 is MGHRA and CDR2 is YSYEKL. Trimming left V 0 bases short and J 6 bases short, with 12 bases between. There are 15 residues in the CDR3. The CDR3 region has the DNA TGCGCCAGCAGCCAAGAAGGGGGAGGTGGTCAGCCCCAGCATTTT. As protein: CASSQEGGGGQPQHF.

The chain joins TRBV2 to TRBJ1-6; D gene uncertain. The V gene's germline CDR1 is SNHLY and CDR2 FYNNEI. The CDR3 runs 13 residues. The germline V and J ends were trimmed by 7 bases and 8 bases, with 12 bases remaining between them. This CDR3 reads CASTFRADSPLHF. CDR3 sequence (DNA): TGTGCCAGCACCTTCCGGGCGGATTCACCCCTCCACTTT.

The chain's CDR3 is CASSPGQGIGYNEQFF. The CDR3 DNA sequence: TGTGCCAGCAGCCCCGGACAGGGGATTGGATACAATGAGCAGTTCTTC. This chain joins TRBV5-6 and TRBJ2-1, with TRBD1 matching 9 bases. Germline values: CDR1 SGHDT, CDR2 YYEEEE. The trim removed 4 bases at V and 4 bases at J, leaving 9 bases unmatched. The CDR3 has 16 amino acids.

This chain links TRBV10-2 with TRBJ1-4; D ambiguous. The CDR3 is 14 amino acids. Trimming removed 2 bases from V and 7 bases from J, with 11 bases in between. Germline assignment: CDR1 WSHSY and CDR2 SAAADI. CDR3 loop: CASSETSIGEKLFF. CDR3 DNA: TGCGCCAGCAGTGAGACTAGCATTGGTGAAAAACTGTTTTTT.

The gene calls are TRBV29-1 and TRBJ2-1; D unclear. V shed 7 bases and J shed 8 bases, with 15 bases lying between them. Germline lookup yields CDR1 SQVTM and CDR2 ANQGSEA. The length of the CDR3 is 12 residues. The CDR3 loop reads CSAVNGRHEQFF. In DNA, the CDR3 is TGCAGCGCCGTAAACGGCCGGCATGAGCAGTTCTTC.

The CDR3 DNA follows: TGTGCCAGCAGCTTGACAGGGGGTGGGTACGAGCAGTACTTC. Translation gives CASSLTGGGYEQYF. V usage is TRBV7-9 and J usage is TRBJ2-7; 9 bases agree with TRBD1. V was clipped by 3 bases and J by 4 bases; unmatched bases: 4. Per the germline V gene, CDR1 is SEHNR and CDR2 is FQNEAQ (reference sequence). This CDR3 is built from 14 residues.

The V call is TRBV6-5, the J call TRBJ1-5; D remains unclear. V was cut by 4 bases and J by 1 base, with 11 bases left in between. The CDR3 spans 15 residues. Germline V lookup: CDR1 MNHEY, CDR2 SVGAGI. CDR3 nucleotide sequence: TGTGCCAGCAGTTGGACGTTTGGGAGCAATCAGCCCCAGCATTTT. The encoded protein is CASSWTFGSNQPQHF.

The chain links TRBV3-1 (or the pseudogene TRBV3-2) to TRBJ1-6; perhaps TRBD1 as D (6 bases). Germline CDR1 LGHDT, CDR2 YNNKEL (reference sequence). V lost 4 bases to trimming and J lost 7 bases, with 11 bases between them. The CDR3 sequence is 14 residues long. The CDR3 region is CASSLRGTNSPLHF. The CDR3 nucleotides are TGTGCCAGCAGCCTTAGGGGGACCAATTCACCCCTCCACTTT.

The rearrangement joins TRBV6-1 to TRBJ1-2; D is perhaps TRBD1 (5 bases). The germline V gene encodes CDR1 MNHNS and CDR2 SASEGT. The CDR3 contains 11 residues. V was cut by 3 bases and J by 10 bases, with 9 bases left in between. The CDR3 region has the DNA TGTGCCAGCAGTGAGCCCAGGGCCTACACCTTC. Its protein product is CASSEPRAYTF.